A selection of T cell receptor beta chains follows, all from one sample in a study of cytomegalovirus exposure and HLA in healthy donors. The method was immunoSEQ multiplex PCR; TCRdb's version includes in-frame clones alone and lacks a portion of them. This table has fewer than 110,000 clones, 73% appearing once. Sample: PBMCs. The receptors come from a man under 40 in good health and CMV-seronegative. The CDR3 runs from the conserved cysteine through the conserved F or W. Each record gives: clone size, V gene, J gene, D gene, CDR3 protein, CDR3 DNA. A D gene is named only where the DNA matches it firmly. Clone sizes are given selectively: once, few, many, or a class where the clone is expanded.

.,TRBV19,TRBJ1-2,.,CASSIVTGGYTF,TGTGCCAGTAGTATTGTGACAGGTGGCTACACCTTC
.,TRBV28,TRBJ2-2,TRBD1,CASSLPDRGSWGGELFF,TGTGCCAGCAGTTTACCGGACAGGGGTTCCTGGGGCGGGGAGCTGTTTTTT
few,TRBV2,TRBJ1-1,.,CASTQGITEAFF,TGTGCCAGCACGCAGGGGATCACTGAAGCTTTCTTT
.,TRBV7-9,TRBJ2-5,.,CASSLVGARGVWETQYF,TGTGCCAGCAGCTTAGTAGGAGCCAGAGGAGTGTGGGAGACCCAGTACTTC
.,TRBV9,TRBJ2-7,.,CASSPPGLKNEQYF,TGTGCCAGCAGCCCACCTGGACTAAAGAACGAGCAGTACTTC
.,TRBV10-3,TRBJ2-7,TRBD1,CAISHPGQTYEQYF,TGTGCCATCAGTCACCCGGGACAGACCTACGAGCAGTACTTC
few,TRBV10-3,TRBJ1-5,.,CAISDPNQPQHF,TGTGCCATCAGTGACCCGAATCAGCCCCAGCATTTT
many,TRBV20-1,TRBJ1-2,TRBD1,CLGQGANGYTF,TGCCTCGGACAGGGGGCAAATGGCTACACCTTC
once,TRBV5-1,TRBJ1-2,TRBD1,CASSRGQGANYGYTF,TGCGCCAGCAGCCGGGGACAGGGCGCGAACTATGGCTACACCTTC
.,TRBV6-1,TRBJ2-7,TRBD1,CASRGQGAAYEQYF,TGTGCCAGCAGGGGACAGGGGGCGGCCTACGAGCAGTACTTC
.,TRBV9,TRBJ1-1,.,CASSALGQTDTEAFF,TGTGCCAGCAGCGCGCTTGGACAGACGGACACTGAAGCTTTCTTT
few,TRBV9,TRBJ2-3,TRBD1,CASSVGQGAIDTQYF,TGTGCCAGCAGCGTAGGGCAGGGGGCGATAGATACGCAGTATTTT
.,TRBV6-1,TRBJ2-5,TRBD2,CASRIAGWGETQYF,TGTGCCAGCAGAATAGCGGGGTGGGGGGAGACCCAGTACTTC
.,TRBV29-1,TRBJ2-3,TRBD2,CSVVAGGLDTQYF,TGCAGCGTAGTAGCGGGAGGGCTAGATACGCAGTATTTT
few,TRBV7-2,TRBJ1-5,.,CASSLLDNQPQHF,TGTGCCAGCAGCTTATTAGACAATCAGCCCCAGCATTTT
.,TRBV28,TRBJ2-7,.,CASSGAARWQYF,TGTGCCAGCAGTGGTGCGGCCCGTTGGCAGTACTTC
.,TRBV14,TRBJ2-3,TRBD2,CASSHRWLAGEVGTDTQYF,TGTGCCAGCAGCCATCGGTGGCTAGCGGGAGAGGTAGGCACAGATACGCAGTATTTT
few,TRBV7-2,TRBJ2-5,.,CASNRGVRGETQYF,TGTGCCAGCAACCGAGGGGTTAGGGGGGAGACCCAGTACTTC
.,TRBV19,TRBJ2-1,.,CASSIRRADEQFF,TGTGCCAGTAGTATTCGGAGGGCCGATGAGCAGTTCTTC
.,TRBV5-1,TRBJ2-1,TRBD1,CASSFRTGPYNEQFF,TGCGCCAGCAGCTTCCGGACAGGGCCGTACAATGAGCAGTTCTTC
.,TRBV29-1,TRBJ1-2,TRBD1,CSVEDIVDRVKSNNYGYTF,TGCAGCGTTGAAGATATAGTTGACAGGGTGAAGAGTAATAACTATGGCTACACCTTC
.,TRBV5-8,TRBJ1-5,TRBD1,CASSARQGNQPQHF,TGTGCCAGCAGCGCGCGACAGGGAAATCAGCCCCAGCATTTT
few,TRBV19,TRBJ2-7,TRBD1,CASRRQGLDEQYF,TGTGCCAGTAGACGACAGGGGCTGGACGAGCAGTACTTC
.,TRBV2,TRBJ2-7,TRBD2,CASSEGLAGVRNEQYF,TGTGCCAGCAGTGAAGGACTAGCGGGAGTTAGAAACGAGCAGTACTTC
.,TRBV9,TRBJ2-5,.,CASSVAVSETQYF,TGTGCCAGCAGCGTAGCCGTCTCAGAGACCCAGTACTTC
.,TRBV4-1,TRBJ1-3,.,CASSQDRGGSGNTIYF,TGCGCCAGCAGCCAAGATAGGGGGGGCTCTGGAAACACCATATATTTT
.,TRBV27,TRBJ2-7,TRBD2,CASSLIMPGLAGAAYEQYF,TGTGCCAGCAGTTTAATAATGCCCGGACTAGCGGGGGCCGCCTACGAGCAGTACTTC
.,TRBV27,TRBJ2-3,.,CASSWGQQGMQYF,TGTGCCAGCAGTTGGGGGCAACAGGGCATGCAGTATTTT
.,TRBV2,TRBJ1-6,.,CASSEMGLDSPLHF,TGTGCCAGCAGTGAAATGGGGCTAGATTCACCCCTCCACTTT
.,TRBV19,TRBJ1-4,TRBD1,CASLPGTGLGTNEKLFF,TGTGCCAGCCTACCCGGGACAGGGCTCGGTACTAATGAAAAACTGTTTTTT
.,TRBV6-6,TRBJ2-7,.,CASSYETYEQYF,TGTGCCAGCAGTTATGAGACCTACGAGCAGTACTTC
.,TRBV11-2,TRBJ2-1,TRBD2,CASSSGLAGGSRTYNEQFF,TGTGCCAGCAGCTCGGGACTAGCGGGAGGGTCTAGAACCTACAATGAGCAGTTCTTC
few,TRBV7-2,TRBJ2-4,.,CASSLIHSYFKNIQYF,TGTGCCAGCAGCTTAATTCATTCATACTTCAAAAACATTCAGTACTTC
.,TRBV19,TRBJ1-5,TRBD1,CASTGTGGNQPQHF,TGTGCCAGTACCGGGACAGGGGGCAATCAGCCCCAGCATTTT
.,TRBV5-4,TRBJ2-1,.,CASSLVAYNEQFF,TGTGCCAGCAGCTTGGTAGCCTACAATGAGCAGTTCTTC
.,TRBV6-1,TRBJ2-5,.,CASVPWRGFQETQYF,TGTGCCAGCGTGCCCTGGAGGGGTTTCCAAGAGACCCAGTACTTC
.,TRBV4-1,TRBJ2-7,.,CASSQGTNIYEQYF,TGCGCCAGCAGCCAAGGGACTAATATCTACGAGCAGTACTTC